This passage covers 18 T cell receptor beta chains from one sample sequenced in a study of shared clonotypes between healthy human individuals. Naive CD8 cells, CD45RO-negative and positively selected for CCR7, excluded terminally differentiated effector memory CD45RA+ cells. Data came from immunoSEQ multiplex PCR; TCRdb stores just in-frame clones and leaves some out. This sample carries about 2.2 million clones, around 93% of them seen once, and the ten largest clones take approximately 1.6%. Input material: naive CD8+ T cells from PBMCs. These receptors were obtained from a man younger than 30 in good health. Some clones in this sample may be carry-over from other donors' samples.

This clone was seen once. The CDR3 protein is CASSPQMGQGPRGANVLTF. The CDR3 coding sequence is TGTGCCAGCAGCCCACAAATGGGACAGGGGCCGCGTGGGGCCAACGTCCTGACTTTC. This sequence joins TRBV7-8 and TRBJ2-6, with TRBD1 matching 10 bases. Germline trimming cut 5 bases from V and 3 bases from J; bases unmatched to any gene: 13. Germline CDR1 reads SGHVS; CDR2 reads FQNEAQ. The CDR3 totals 19 residues.

The genes are TRBV5-5 and TRBJ1-5; a weak D match, TRBD1 (6 bases). This CDR3 spans 16 amino acids. V was pared by 3 bases and J by 0 bases, with 13 bases between. Germline CDR1 SGHKS, CDR2 YYEKEE (reference sequence). The CDR3 is CASSSSGADSNQPQHF. The CDR3 nucleotides are TGTGCCAGCAGCTCTTCAGGGGCGGATAGCAATCAGCCCCAGCATTTT.

The J gene is TRBJ2-1, the V gene TRBV4-1, with D perhaps being TRBD1 or TRBD2 (5 bases each). The CDR3 contains 16 residues. From germline, CDR1 is MGHRA and CDR2 YSYEKL. V lost 0 bases and J 2 bases, leaving 11 bases between the germline ends. In nucleotides, the CDR3 is TGCGCCAGCAGCCAAGATGTAGGGACCCCCTACAATGAGCAGTTCTTC. Translation: CASSQDVGTPYNEQFF.

The chain has TRBV29-1 and TRBJ2-7, with 9 bases lining up with TRBD1. V gave up 6 bases and J gave up 6 bases; unmatched junction bases: 12. The CDR3 extends over 14 amino acids. Germline CDR1 SQVTM, CDR2 ANQGSEA. The CDR3 reads CSVLWGTGTGEQYF. The DNA for the CDR3 is TGCAGCGTCCTATGGGGGACAGGGACAGGCGAGCAGTACTTC.

V and J are TRBV6-6 and TRBJ1-2; 9 nucleotides line up with TRBD1. The CDR3 length is 13 residues. Germline loops: CDR1 MNHNY, CDR2 SVGAGI (reference sequence). J gave up 10 bases and V 8 bases, and 11 bases lay outside the gene matches. The CDR3 bases are TGTGCCAGCTGGGGACAGGGTCCACTATTCTACACCTTC. Translated: CASWGQGPLFYTF.

This clone was recorded only once. V and J are TRBV10-3 and TRBJ2-7; the match to TRBD2 covers 11 bases. This CDR3 has 18 amino acids. Germline loops: CDR1 ENHRY, CDR2 SYGVKD. The V gene end was trimmed by 3 bases and the J gene end by 2 bases; junction bases not matched to a gene: 12. CDR3 nucleotide sequence: TGTGCCATCAGTGACGGACTAGCGGGTCGAGAAACCCCCTACGAGCAGTACTTC. Protein sequence: CAISDGLAGRETPYEQYF.

The chain recombines TRBV7-6 with TRBJ1-5, with D tentatively TRBD1 (6 bases). The germline V and J ends were trimmed by 1 base and 5 bases, with 12 bases remaining between them. Germline CDR1 and CDR2: SGHVS and FNYEAQ. This CDR3 has 15 residues. CDR3 sequence (DNA): TGTGCCAGCAGCTTAGACCTGGGGGGCGATCAGCCCCAGCATTTT. Its protein is CASSLDLGGDQPQHF.

The V gene is TRBV6-1, the J gene TRBJ2-2; TRBD1 matches 10 bases. CDR3 size: 15 residues. The trim removed 2 bases at V and 7 bases at J, leaving 4 bases unmatched. CDR1 is MNHNS and CDR2 is SASEGT in the germline V gene. The CDR3 DNA follows: TGTGCCAGCAGTGAATGGGACAGGGGTGGCGGGGAGCTGTTTTTT. Translation: CASSEWDRGGGELFF.

Comment on this clone: Additional DNA sequences in this sample encode the identical CDR3. The V call is TRBV7-9, the J call TRBJ1-2, with D hard to call. CDR1 and CDR2 from the germline V gene are SEHNR and FQNEAQ (reference sequence). The CDR3 covers 12 residues. V was trimmed by 5 bases and J by 2 bases, leaving 6 bases between them. This CDR3 is CASSADNYGYTF. CDR3 DNA sequence: TGTGCCAGCAGCGCAGACAACTATGGCTACACCTTC.

The genes are TRBV5-1 and TRBJ2-1; D unresolved. Trimming removed 5 bases at V and 8 bases at J, with 20 bases between. The CDR3 totals 15 residues. The germline V gene encodes CDR1 SGHRS and CDR2 YFSETQ. CDR3 DNA: TGCGCCAGCAGGCCTCAGGCGACGGAATTCTATGAGCAGTTCTTC. Its translation is CASRPQATEFYEQFF.

The chain is built from TRBV4-1 and TRBJ2-7; 12 bases align to TRBD2. V shed 3 bases, J shed 3 bases, and the junction held 6 bases outside the gene matches. The germline V gene has CDR1 MGHRA and CDR2 YSYEKL. The CDR3 length is 16 residues. In nucleotides, the CDR3 is TGCGCCAGCAGCCACCCCAAGACTAGCGGGAGCTACGAGCAGTACTTC. It is translated as CASSHPKTSGSYEQYF.

V gene TRBV7-9 combines with J gene TRBJ2-3, with a weak D call TRBD1 (6 bases). The germline CDR1 and CDR2 sequences are SEHNR and FQNEAQ (reference sequence). This CDR3 comprises 16 residues. The V gene lost 6 bases and the J gene lost 0 bases, with 16 bases spanning the gap. The CDR3 region is CASRGHLRSSTDTQYF. The CDR3 region has the DNA TGTGCCAGCAGGGGACACCTGAGGTCTAGCACAGATACGCAGTATTTT.

J is TRBJ2-1 and V is TRBV9, with TRBD1 matching 10 bases. Germline V lookup: CDR1 SGDLS, CDR2 YYNGEE. The CDR3 totals 15 residues. The trim removed 0 bases at V and 6 bases at J, leaving 3 bases unmatched. The CDR3 DNA reads TGTGCCAGCAGCGTAGGGAGGACAGGGGGCAATGAGCAGTTCTTC. It specifies CASSVGRTGGNEQFF.

Regarding this clone: The identical CDR3 is also encoded by other nucleotide sequences in the sample. The chain employs TRBV4-3 and TRBJ1-3, with D hard to call. Germline V lookup: CDR1 LGHNA, CDR2 YSLEER. V lost 1 base, J lost 0 bases, and 7 bases lay in between. The CDR3 contains 15 residues. CDR3 region: CASSQGSGSGNTIYF. Written as DNA, the CDR3 is TGCGCCAGCAGCCAAGGGTCTGGCTCTGGAAACACCATATATTTT.

The chain has TRBV5-6 and TRBJ2-7; 7 bases map to TRBD2. Germline CDR1 SGHDT, CDR2 YYEEEE. After removal of 4 bases from V and 4 bases from J, the junction contained 8 bases not matched to a gene. CDR3 length: 14 residues. In DNA form, the CDR3 reads TGTGCCAGCAGCACACTAGCGCGTCAATACGAGCAGTACTTC. Protein sequence: CASSTLARQYEQYF.

This clone was detected only once. For the CDR3, the DNA is TGTGCCAGCAGTTTAAGGCTAGCGGCGGTGCGGGGTTACGAGCAGTACTTC. Amino acid sequence: CASSLRLAAVRGYEQYF. This chain uses TRBV28 with TRBJ2-7; TRBD2 matches 7 bases. V lost 2 bases to trimming and J lost 4 bases; unmatched junction nucleotides: 14. The CDR3 extends over 17 amino acids. Looked up from germline, CDR1 is MDHEN and CDR2 is SYDVKM.

Concerning this clone: The sample carries other DNA sequences with the same CDR3. V gene TRBV27 combines with J gene TRBJ2-7, with 12 bases aligning to TRBD1. Germline values: CDR1 MNHEY, CDR2 SMNVEV (reference sequence). V lost 4 bases and J lost 4; bases outside the gene matches: 5. This CDR3 contains 15 residues. For the CDR3, the DNA is TGTGCCAGCAGTTCACCGGGACAGGGGGCTTACGAGCAGTACTTC. Translated: CASSSPGQGAYEQYF.

V and J are TRBV28 and TRBJ2-3, with D perhaps TRBD1 or TRBD2 (5 bases each). The CDR3 has 15 residues. CDR1 and CDR2 (germline): MDHEN, SYDVKM. Trimming took off 4 bases at V and 6 bases at J, with 17 bases between the two ends. CDR3 residues: CASSSGTATADTQYF. CDR3 nucleotides: TGTGCCAGCAGTTCCGGGACGGCCACGGCGGATACGCAGTATTTT.